The 7 T cell receptor beta chains presented below share a single source sample, sequenced in a study of glioma-infiltrating T cells after dendritic cell vaccination. TCRdb keeps only in-frame clones here, not all; method: immunoSEQ multiplex PCR. The table records roughly 60,000 clones, around nine tenths of them present only once. Sample time point: after dendritic cell vaccination, including at tumor progression/relapse. The specimen comprised blood, sampled after dendritic cell vaccination. These receptors were taken from a human donor with glioblastoma.

The chain recombines TRBV5-1 with TRBJ1-1; weak D call: TRBD1 (5 bases). The CDR3 consists of 16 residues. The germline V gene encodes CDR1 SGHRS and CDR2 YFSETQ. Trimming removed 4 bases at V and 0 bases at J, with 16 bases between. Here the CDR3 reads CASSPGGGGLNTEAFF. The CDR3 coding sequence is TGCGCCAGCAGCCCGGGGGGAGGAGGTTTGAACACTGAAGCTTTCTTT. The whole variable domain, remainder taken from reference TRBV5-1 and TRBJ1-1, is KAGVTQTPRYLIKTRGQQVTLSCSPISGHRSVSWYQQTPGQGLQFLFEYFSETQRNKGNFPGRFSGRQFSNSRSEMNVSTLELGDSALYLCASSPGGGGLNTEAFFGQGTRLTVV.

The chain's CDR3 is CASEEGALAQHF. The CDR3, as DNA: TGTGCCAGCGAGGAGGGGGCGCTGGCCCAGCATTTT. The rearrangement uses TRBV6-1 and TRBJ1-5; 7 positions match TRBD1. Germline V gene data show CDR1 as MNHNS and CDR2 as SASEGT. The CDR3 length is 12 residues. V trimming: 8 bases; J trimming: 11 bases; junction bases outside the gene matches: 9.

The J gene is TRBJ1-5, the V gene TRBV11-2, with 7 bases matching TRBD1. The CDR3 totals 15 residues. Germline-derived CDR1 and CDR2 are SGHAT and FQNNGV. Trimming took 1 base from V and 2 from J; bases not matched to a gene: 2. Here the CDR3 DNA reads TGTGCCAGCAGCTTAGGACAGGGTCGCAATCAGCCCCAGCATTTT. Translating it yields CASSLGQGRNQPQHF.

This chain joins TRBV4-3 and TRBJ1-2; D is unresolved. Per germline, CDR1 LGHNA and CDR2 YSLEER. The CDR3 length is 18 residues. V was cut by 0 bases and J by 4 bases, with 21 bases left in between. As DNA, the CDR3 is TGCGCCAGCAGCCAAGATTCCAGGTGGTCGGTCCCCGTCTATGGCTACACCTTC. Its translation: CASSQDSRWSVPVYGYTF.

The CDR3 sequence: CASSQDWIGGEGANVLTF. The CDR3 nucleotides are TGTGCCAGCAGCCAAGATTGGATAGGAGGGGAGGGGGCCAACGTCCTGACTTTC. The chain joins TRBV4-2 to TRBJ2-6; a possible D gene is TRBD2 (6 bases). The CDR3 sequence is 18 residues long. V was trimmed by 0 bases and J by 4 bases, leaving 16 bases between them. Germline-derived CDR1 and CDR2 are LGHNA and YNFKEQ.

This chain joins TRBV30 and TRBJ2-5; 7 nucleotides line up with TRBD2. Trimming took 5 bases from V and 0 from J; bases not matched to a gene: 9. This CDR3 has 15 residues. Germline assignment: CDR1 GTSNPN and CDR2 SVGIG (reference sequence). CDR3 residues: CAWVGIAGNQETQYF. Written as DNA, the CDR3 is TGTGCCTGGGTAGGAATAGCGGGCAACCAAGAGACCCAGTACTTC.

This clone was found once. The chain links TRBV7-9 to TRBJ2-1; TRBD2 agrees at 7 bases. The V gene's germline CDR1 is SEHNR and CDR2 FQNEAQ (reference sequence). V lost 7 bases, J lost 4 bases, and 7 bases stayed unmatched. The CDR3 has 14 amino acids. CDR3 residues: CASTRGVAYNEQFF. The CDR3 coding sequence is TGTGCCAGCACCCGGGGGGTTGCGTACAATGAGCAGTTCTTC.